This T cell receptor beta chain was profiled in a study of shared clonotypes between healthy human individuals. Across the study: Three plates each covered CD4 naive and memory; CD8 naive two, CD8 memory one.

Original handling: Sequence data from immunoSEQ were junction-only and lacked quality scores; consequently, filtering differed. The repertoire was sequenced with immunoSEQ multiplex PCR; TCRdb's copy has only in-frame clones and lacks some. The DNA was the basis for D and trimming; V, J and clone size are from that table. The table records around 990,000 clones, approximately 75% of them present only once. In regard to this clone: The antigen is unknown.

Findings and limits, study-wide: The generation probabilities recorded for non-shared clonotypes fell below those of clonotypes shared by all four donors.

Germline-derived CDR1 and CDR2 are MNHNS and SASEGT. The CDR3 has 13 residues. V was cut by 7 bases and J by 3 bases, with 11 bases left in between. Into CD45RA+ naive and CD45RA-negative memory subsets, the CD4+ cells were split. This receptor was identified in a man between 18 and 35 years old in good health. Some clones in this sample may be carry-over from other donors' samples. The specimen was memory CD4+ T cells from PBMCs. Subset noted: CD45RA-negative fraction. V usage is TRBV6-1 and J usage is TRBJ2-3; D is possibly TRBD2 (6 bases). CDR3 residues: CASTFGGTDTQYF. CDR3 nucleotide sequence: TGTGCCAGCACTTTTGGGGGGACAGATACGCAGTATTTT.